This is a list of T cell receptor beta chains from one sample in a study of T-cell reconstitution after alpha-beta-depleted transplantation in children. TCRdb re-called the PCR reads through MiXCR, storing one row per CDR3 protein. The sample shows roughly 89,000 distinct CDR3 sequences, 9.5% to 15% of them seen only once. This specimen was PBMCs from the stem cell graft donor, taken from the stem cell graft. Receptors originate from a human donor who donated a stem cell graft to a child with inherited bone marrow failure. The CDR3 runs from the conserved cysteine through the conserved F or W.

16	TRBV7-2	TRBJ2-2	CASRASGGLVGGELFF
13	TRBV20-1	TRBJ2-3	CSARGGSTDTQYF
16	TRBV6-4	TRBJ2-3	CASSPTSGRSRDTQYF
13	TRBV6-5	TRBJ2-5	CASSRDRGRAKYF
13	TRBV12-3/TRBV12-4	TRBJ2-3	CASSLRCTDTQYF
15	TRBV5-1	TRBJ1-1	CASSLTGGNFAEAFF
14	TRBV2	TRBJ1-6	CASSWTYQIQSLHF
14	TRBV5-1	TRBJ1-4	CASSSGRTNEKLFF
16	TRBV7-9	TRBJ2-1	CASSPSLAAGRNEQFF
12	TRBV7-9	TRBJ1-2	CASSLEYYGYTF
15	TRBV27	TRBJ2-1	CASRLAGSHYNEQFF
13	TRBV4-3	TRBJ2-3	CASSQEPGATQYF
16	TRBV20-1	TRBJ2-3	CSASHSSGGVTDTQYF
15	TRBV7-8	TRBJ2-7	CASSWAGTRRGEQYF
16	TRBV5-1	TRBJ2-7	CASSLGRGAISYEQYF
16	TRBV15	TRBJ1-5	CATSRDRARSGQPQHF
13	TRBV5-6	TRBJ2-1	CASSSLGPGEQFF
13	TRBV5-1	TRBJ1-2	CASSFGGNYGYTF
15	TRBV7-9	TRBJ2-1	CASSLQASGNNEQFF
13	TRBV29-1	TRBJ2-1	CSSLPWTGNEQFF
14	TRBV5-5	TRBJ2-7	CASSTKDLSYEQYF
14	TRBV19	TRBJ1-5	CASRQQVVAQPQHF
14	TRBV12-3/TRBV12-4	TRBJ1-1	CASSSHSSNTEAFF
13	TRBV7-9	TRBJ1-5	CASSLQSNQPQHF
14	TRBV5-1	TRBJ1-1	CASTSGTGYTEAFF
15	TRBV5-5	TRBJ1-1	CASSLDAGPNTEAFF
13	TRBV20-1	TRBJ2-2	CSAPTRDGGELFF
12	TRBV3-1	TRBJ2-4	CASSQARTAQYF
13	TRBV12-3/TRBV12-4	TRBJ2-1	CASSPMARREQFF
15	TRBV20-1	TRBJ2-7	CSALRLAGGAYEQYF
13	TRBV20-1	TRBJ1-2	CSASRGGQWGYTF
18	TRBV15	TRBJ2-5	CATSRVVTSGGIQETQYF
13	TRBV11-2	TRBJ1-1	CASSPGTATEAFF
14	TRBV5-1	TRBJ2-5	CASSYGQGLETQYF
12	TRBV20-1	TRBJ1-6	CREGQGDSPLHF
16	TRBV7-2	TRBJ2-4	CASSPPQTSGENIQYF
16	TRBV15	TRBJ2-7	CATSRDLTRSSYEQYF
15	TRBV21-1	TRBJ2-7	CASSKAPGQGYEQYF
14	TRBV20-1	TRBJ2-1	CSAKQGEWYNEQFF
14	TRBV7-3	TRBJ2-2	CASSLDRGTGELFF
19	TRBV5-1	TRBJ2-6	CASSFRLAGGSSGANVLTF
15	TRBV4-2	TRBJ2-7	CASSQDSGGAYEQYF
14	TRBV9	TRBJ1-1	CASSVSWAATEAFF
13	TRBV29-1	TRBJ2-7	CSVTTGSSYEQYF
21	TRBV28	TRBJ2-2	CASSFRRTGGKLPANTGELFF
14	TRBV21-1	TRBJ2-1	CAPGPGAGDNEQFF
14	TRBV5-6	TRBJ1-1	CASSLWHMNTEAFF
11	TRBV12-3/TRBV12-4	TRBJ2-1	CASQGAGWQFF
15	TRBV9	TRBJ1-1	CASSVLGSMNTEAFF
17	TRBV28	TRBJ2-3	CASRGLAGGSGTDTQYF
13	TRBV7-2	TRBJ2-7	CASSPAGPHEQYF
17	TRBV10-3	TRBJ2-7	CAISESGRKSGQYEQYF
13	TRBV7-3	TRBJ2-2	CASSLDNTGELFF
14	TRBV7-3	TRBJ2-3	CASSFIAGLDTQYF
14	TRBV7-9	TRBJ2-2	CASSPQGNTGELFF